This TCR beta chain emerged from a study of T-cell reconstitution after alpha-beta-depleted transplantation in children. Unique molecular identifiers were incorporated during preparation of the TCRbeta library. TCRdb called the PCR reads again in MiXCR, with one record for every CDR3 protein. Among 200,000 to 250,000 distinct CDR3 sequences listed, approximately 9.5% were seen once. Per the germline V gene, CDR1 is DFQATT and CDR2 is SNEGSKA (reference sequence). J was trimmed by 0 bases and V by 3 bases; bases with no gene match: 9. The CDR3 is made up of 16 amino acids. This clonotype has only a few counts.

V and J are TRBV20-1 and TRBJ1-1; the match to TRBD1 covers 8 bases. The TCR comes from a human donor who donated a stem cell graft to a child with acute lymphoblastic leukemia. Sequencing was performed on PBMCs from the stem cell graft donor, taken from the stem cell graft. DNA of the CDR3: TGCAGTGCTAGTCCGGGACAGGCGACAATGAACACTGAAGCTTTCTTT. Its protein is CSASPGQATMNTEAFF.